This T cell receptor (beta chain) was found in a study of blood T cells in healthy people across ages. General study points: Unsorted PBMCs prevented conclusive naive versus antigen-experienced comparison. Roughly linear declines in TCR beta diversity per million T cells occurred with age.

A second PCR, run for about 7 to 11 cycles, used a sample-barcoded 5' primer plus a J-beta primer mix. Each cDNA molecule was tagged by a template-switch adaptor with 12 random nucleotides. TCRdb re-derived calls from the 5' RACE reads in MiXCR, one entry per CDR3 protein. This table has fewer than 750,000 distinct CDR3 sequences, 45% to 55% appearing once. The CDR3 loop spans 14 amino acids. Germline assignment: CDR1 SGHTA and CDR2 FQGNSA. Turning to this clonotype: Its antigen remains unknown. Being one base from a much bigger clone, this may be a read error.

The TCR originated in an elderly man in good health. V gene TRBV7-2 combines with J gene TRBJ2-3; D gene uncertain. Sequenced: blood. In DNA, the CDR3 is TGTGCCAGCAGTTCAATTACTAACACAGAGACGCAGTATTTT. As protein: CASSSITNTETQYF.